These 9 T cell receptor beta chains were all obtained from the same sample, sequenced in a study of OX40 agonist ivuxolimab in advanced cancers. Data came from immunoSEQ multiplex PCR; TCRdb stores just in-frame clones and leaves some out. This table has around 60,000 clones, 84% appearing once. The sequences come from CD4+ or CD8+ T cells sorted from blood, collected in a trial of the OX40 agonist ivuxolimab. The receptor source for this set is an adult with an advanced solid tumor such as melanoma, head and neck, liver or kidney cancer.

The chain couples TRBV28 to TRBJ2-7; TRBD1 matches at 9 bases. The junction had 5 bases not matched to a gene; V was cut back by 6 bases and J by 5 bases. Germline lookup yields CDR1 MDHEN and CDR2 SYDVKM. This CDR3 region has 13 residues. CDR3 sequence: CASSNRDRDEQYF. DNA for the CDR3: TGTGCCAGCAGCAACCGGGACAGGGACGAGCAGTACTTC.

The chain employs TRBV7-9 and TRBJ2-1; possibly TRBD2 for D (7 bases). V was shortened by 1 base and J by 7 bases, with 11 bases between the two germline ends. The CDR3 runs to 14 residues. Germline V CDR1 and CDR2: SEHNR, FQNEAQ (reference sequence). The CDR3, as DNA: TGTGCCAGCAGCTTAGGAGGGGGGGCGAATGAGCAGTTCTTC. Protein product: CASSLGGGANEQFF. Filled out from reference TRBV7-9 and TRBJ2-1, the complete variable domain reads DTGVSQNPRHKITKRGQNVTFRCDPISEHNRLYWYRQTLGQGPEFLTYFQNEAQLEKSRLLSDRFSAERPKGSFSTLEIQRTEQGDSAMYLCASSLGGGANEQFFGPGTRLTVL.

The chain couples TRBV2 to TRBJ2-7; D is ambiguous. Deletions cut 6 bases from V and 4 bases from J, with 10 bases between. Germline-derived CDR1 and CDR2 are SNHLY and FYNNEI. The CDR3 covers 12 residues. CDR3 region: CASRDLSYEQYF. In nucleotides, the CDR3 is TGTGCCAGCAGGGACCTGAGTTACGAGCAGTACTTC.

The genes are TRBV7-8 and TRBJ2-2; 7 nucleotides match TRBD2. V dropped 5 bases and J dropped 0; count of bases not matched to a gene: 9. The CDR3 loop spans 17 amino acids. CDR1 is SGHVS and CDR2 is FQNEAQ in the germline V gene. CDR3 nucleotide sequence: TGTGCCAGCAGCCCCGGGGGACGGGAGGCGAACACCGGGGAGCTGTTTTTT. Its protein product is CASSPGGREANTGELFF.

As DNA, the CDR3 is TGTGCCAGCAGCGTTTCCGGAAAATCCTACGAGCAGTACTTC. Its translation is CASSVSGKSYEQYF. The J gene is TRBJ2-7, the V gene TRBV9, with D unclear. V lost 2 bases to trimming and J lost 1 base, with 10 bases between them. Per germline, CDR1 SGDLS and CDR2 YYNGEE. The CDR3 covers 14 residues.

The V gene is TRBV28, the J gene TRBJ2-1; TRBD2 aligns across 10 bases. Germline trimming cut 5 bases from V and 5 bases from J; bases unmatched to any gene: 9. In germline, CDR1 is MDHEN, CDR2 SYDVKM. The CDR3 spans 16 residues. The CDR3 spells CASSRLAGKQNNEQFF. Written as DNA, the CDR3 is TGTGCCAGCAGTCGACTAGCGGGTAAGCAGAACAATGAGCAGTTCTTC.

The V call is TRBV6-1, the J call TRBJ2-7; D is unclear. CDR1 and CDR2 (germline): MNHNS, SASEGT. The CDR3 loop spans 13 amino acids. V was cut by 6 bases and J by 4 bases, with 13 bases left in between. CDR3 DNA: TGTGCCAGCAGCTCATCTGACACATACGAGCAGTACTTC. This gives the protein CASSSSDTYEQYF.

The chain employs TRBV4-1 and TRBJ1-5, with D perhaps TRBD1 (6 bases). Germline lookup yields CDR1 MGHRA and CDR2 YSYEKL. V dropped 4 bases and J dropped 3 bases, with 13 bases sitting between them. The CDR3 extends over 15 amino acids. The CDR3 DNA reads TGCGCCAGCAGCCTATCTGGACAGCTCAATCAGCCCCAGCATTTT. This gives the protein CASSLSGQLNQPQHF.

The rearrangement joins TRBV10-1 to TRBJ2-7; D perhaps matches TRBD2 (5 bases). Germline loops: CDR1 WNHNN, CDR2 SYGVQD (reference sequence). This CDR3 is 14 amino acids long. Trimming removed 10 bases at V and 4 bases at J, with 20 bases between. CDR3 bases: TGCGCCAACCGGGATCTCGCCGGCGAGTACGAGCAGTACTTC. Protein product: CANRDLAGEYEQYF.